This T cell receptor beta chain was captured by sequencing in a study of PD-1 blockade in mismatch repair-deficient tumors. Study-level background: Patients had about eleven mismatch repair-deficient cancer types and were previously treated and progressing.

Worth noting for this clone: The antigen remains undetermined.

Germline-derived CDR1 and CDR2 are GTSNPN and SVGIG (reference sequence). CDR3 size: 14 residues. The germline V and J ends were trimmed by 2 bases and 2 bases, with 10 bases remaining between them. Data came from immunoSEQ multiplex PCR; TCRdb stores just in-frame clones and leaves some out. The table lists around 62,000 clones, almost 80% of them singletons. The study, taken as a whole, reports: After pembrolizumab, tumor-resident clones rose rapidly, then generally contracted before radiologic responses.

This rearrangement joins TRBV30 to TRBJ2-4; D gene uncertain. This sequence originates from an adult with mismatch repair-deficient cancer. The material was peripheral blood, obtained 2 weeks after starting pembrolizumab. CDR3 sequence (DNA): TGTGCCTGGAGTCCAGGTTGGTCCAAAAACATTCAGTACTTC. It codes for CAWSPGWSKNIQYF.